A single sample is the source of the 16 T cell receptor beta chains below, sequenced in a study of graft-versus-host responses after intestinal transplantation. This table comes from immunoSEQ multiplex PCR, and its TCRdb copy is limited to in-frame clones, with some not included. The data contain roughly 10,000 clones, 30% to 40% of them singletons. The material was alloreactive CD4+ T cells from a mixed lymphocyte reaction culture, obtained before transplantation. The subset was: CFSE-low proliferating T cells sorted from roughly 6-day pre-transplant mixed lymphocyte reaction (GvH or HvG direction). Receptors originate from a human patient who was an organ donor for intestinal transplantation.

The J gene is TRBJ1-2, the V gene TRBV19; 8 bases agree with TRBD1. With V trimmed by 3 bases and J by 4 bases, 13 bases remained unmatched. Per the germline V gene, CDR1 is LNHDA and CDR2 is SQIVND (reference sequence). The CDR3 consists of 17 residues. CDR3 amino acids: CASSMTTGANGAYGYTF. In nucleotides, the CDR3 is TGTGCCAGTAGTATGACGACAGGGGCCAACGGAGCCTATGGCTACACCTTC.

The V call is TRBV20-1, the J call TRBJ1-2; 8 bases map to TRBD1. Germline V gene sequence: CDR1 DFQATT, CDR2 SNEGSKA (reference sequence). The CDR3 totals 11 residues. The trim removed 5 bases at V and 8 bases at J, leaving 4 bases unmatched. The CDR3 is CSAPGTGGYTF. The CDR3 nucleotides read TGCAGTGCTCCCGGGACAGGCGGCTACACCTTC.

This clone was counted only a few times. J is TRBJ2-2 and V is TRBV11-2; no clear D gene. This CDR3 comprises 13 residues. CDR1 is SGHAT and CDR2 is FQNNGV in the germline V gene. Trimming took 5 bases from V and 7 from J, leaving 11 bases between them. The CDR3, as DNA: TGTGCCAGCAGCCCCAGCAGGAGCGGGGAGCTGTTTTTT. It codes for CASSPSRSGELFF. The full variable domain, rest sourced from reference TRBV11-2 and TRBJ2-2, is EAGVAQSPRYKIIEKRQSVAFWCNPISGHATLYWYQQILGQGPKLLIQFQNNGVVDDSQLPKDRFSAERLKGVDSTLKIQPAKLEDSAVYLCASSPSRSGELFFGEGSRLTVL.

This clone has only a few counts. The V gene is TRBV6-5, the J gene TRBJ1-1; D gene uncertain. CDR3 length equals 15 residues. Per germline, CDR1 MNHEY and CDR2 SVGAGI. Between the trimmed V and J ends, which lost 6 bases and 4 bases, there was a span of 18 bases. CDR3 loop: CASRKGGYVGTEAFF. The CDR3 DNA is TGTGCCAGCAGAAAGGGAGGATATGTCGGCACTGAAGCTTTCTTT.

In its sample, this clone is medium-sized. The rearrangement uses TRBV2 and TRBJ2-7, with TRBD2 matching over 13 bases. The CDR3 contains 16 residues. With V trimmed by 5 bases and J by 2 bases, 6 bases remained unmatched. The germline gives CDR1 SNHLY, CDR2 FYNNEI. The CDR3, as DNA: TGTGCCAGCAGTCCTCCACTAGCGGGGGGGCCCTACGAGCAGTACTTC. Residues: CASSPPLAGGPYEQYF.

This clone was found a few times. In DNA, the CDR3 is TGTGCCTGTTCCGGGACAGGCGGCTATGGCTACACCTTC. Protein product: CACSGTGGYGYTF. The chain couples TRBV30 to TRBJ1-2; 8 bases match TRBD1. Trimming took 6 bases from V and 4 from J; bases not matched to a gene: 7. Looked up from germline, CDR1 is GTSNPN and CDR2 is SVGIG (reference sequence). The CDR3 has 13 amino acids.

This clone counts as large. The chain uses TRBV19 and TRBJ2-2; the D is unclear. Deletions cut 4 bases from V and 3 bases from J, with 0 bases between. Germline V gene data show CDR1 as LNHDA and CDR2 as SQIVND (reference sequence). CDR3 length: 11 amino acids. The CDR3 here is CASSNTGELFF. The CDR3 DNA reads as TGTGCCAGTAGTAACACCGGGGAGCTGTTTTTT.

In its sample, this clone ranks as medium-sized. This rearrangement joins TRBV27 to TRBJ1-5; TRBD1 might be the D (6 bases). Germline V gives CDR1 MNHEY, CDR2 SMNVEV (reference sequence). The length of the CDR3 is 14 residues. V dropped 6 bases and J dropped 6 bases, with 15 bases sitting between them. The CDR3 spells CASSTKQGFQPQHF. The CDR3 DNA sequence: TGTGCCAGCAGCACTAAACAGGGCTTTCAGCCCCAGCATTTT.

The J gene is TRBJ2-2, the V gene TRBV6-1; 10 bases are shared with TRBD1. The J segment lost 5 bases and the V segment lost 3 bases, leaving 3 bases of the junction unmatched. The CDR3 has 15 amino acids. The V gene's germline CDR1 is MNHNS and CDR2 SASEGT. The CDR3 loop is CASSERDRGTGELFF. The CDR3 bases are TGTGCCAGCAGTGAGCGGGACAGGGGAACCGGGGAGCTGTTTTTT.

By share of the sample, this clone is medium-sized. The chain uses TRBV4-1 and TRBJ2-2, with 14 bases identical to TRBD2. This CDR3 has 20 residues. J was trimmed by 0 bases and V by 1 base; bases with no gene match: 7. CDR1 is MGHRA and CDR2 is YSYEKL in the germline V gene. The CDR3 DNA sequence: TGCGCCAGCAGCCAAGGGACTAGCGGGGGGCCATACGCGAACACCGGGGAGCTGTTTTTT. Translated, it gives CASSQGTSGGPYANTGELFF.

This clone was recorded a few times. The rearrangement links TRBV4-1 to TRBJ1-5, with D unresolved. Germline CDR1 MGHRA, CDR2 YSYEKL. The ends were cut back, 0 bases at V and 4 bases at J, with 4 bases in the middle. This CDR3 comprises 13 residues. The CDR3 sequence is CASSQDRNQPQHF. The CDR3 coding sequence is TGCGCCAGCAGCCAAGATCGGAATCAGCCCCAGCATTTT.

J is TRBJ2-1 and V is TRBV18, with unresolved D. The CDR3 runs to 15 residues. Trimming shortened V by 3 bases and J by 5 bases, and 14 bases separated the two germline ends. Germline loops: CDR1 KGHSH, CDR2 LQKENI. The CDR3 coding sequence is TGTGCCAGCTCACCTCGTCAGGATAGTGACAATGAGCAGTTCTTC. Translating gives CASSPRQDSDNEQFF. The variable domain in full, with the rest retrieved from reference TRBV18 and TRBJ2-1, is NAGVMQNPRHLVRRRGQEARLRCSPMKGHSHVYWYRQLPEEGLKFMVYLQKENIIDESGMPKERFSAEFPKEGPSILRIQQVVRGDSAAYFCASSPRQDSDNEQFFGPGTRLTVL.

This clone was seen a few times. This sequence joins TRBV29-1 and TRBJ2-5, with 8 bases lining up with TRBD2. The CDR3 is made up of 15 amino acids. With V trimmed by 3 bases and J by 1 base, 7 bases remained unmatched. CDR1 SQVTM and CDR2 ANQGSEA come from the germline V gene. The CDR3 loop is CSVERSGVTQETQYF. CDR3 DNA sequence: TGCAGCGTTGAGCGTAGCGGGGTAACCCAAGAGACCCAGTACTTC.

This clone was detected only a few times. The chain is built from TRBV27 and TRBJ1-2; 7 bases align to TRBD1. Looked up from germline, CDR1 is MNHEY and CDR2 is SMNVEV (reference sequence). There are 13 residues in the CDR3. Losses at the gene ends were 6 bases for V and 8 bases for J; bases not matched to a gene: 9. CDR3 protein: CASSFIQGRGYTF. CDR3 DNA sequence: TGTGCCAGCAGCTTTATACAGGGGAGAGGCTACACCTTC.

There are a few counts of this clone. The V gene is TRBV4-2, the J gene TRBJ2-7; 10 bases are a match to TRBD1. This CDR3 comprises 17 residues. V shed 2 bases and J 6 bases; nucleotides not matched to a gene: 13. The germline V gene encodes CDR1 LGHNA and CDR2 YNFKEQ. The CDR3 here is CASSQTLTGGARGEQYF. For the CDR3, the DNA is TGTGCCAGCAGCCAAACCTTGACAGGGGGCGCAAGAGGCGAGCAGTACTTC.

This clone was seen only a few times. This chain uses TRBV5-8 with TRBJ1-1; no definite D call. V dropped 4 bases and J dropped 8 bases, with 15 bases sitting between them. Looked up from germline, CDR1 is SGHTS and CDR2 is YDEGEE. There are 13 residues in the CDR3. CDR3 in amino acids: CASSQEAGWEAFF. DNA of the CDR3: TGTGCCAGCAGCCAAGAAGCGGGTTGGGAAGCTTTCTTT. Drawing the rest from reference TRBV5-8 and TRBJ1-1, the complete variable domain is EAGVTQSPTHLIKTRGQQATLRCSPISGHTSVYWYQQALGLGLQFLLWYDEGEERNRGNFPPRFSGRQFPNYSSELNVNALELEDSALYLCASSQEAGWEAFFGQGTRLTVV.